Following are 26 T cell receptor beta chains from one sample sequenced in a study of blood T cell repertoires in COVID-19 (dated by TCRdb to 2018 to 2021). The library was made by the immunoSEQ multiplex PCR assay. TCRdb mirrors the immuneACCESS table, restricted to in-frame sequences. Some clones are absent from its copies; in checked studies, under half trace to an unresolved V gene, and the reason for the others is unknown. The sample profile shows over 150,000 clones; 89% of them were found once. The ten most abundant clones make up roughly 2% of the sample. The sequenced material came from peripheral blood. The receptors were gathered from a man aged 18 to 30 who had recovered from COVID-19.

The V and J genes are TRBV10-3 and TRBJ1-3; no reliable D call. The germline CDR1 and CDR2 sequences are ENHRY and SYGVKD. The germline V and J ends were trimmed by 11 bases and 0 bases, with 11 bases remaining between them. The CDR3 length is 13 residues. The DNA for the CDR3 is TGTGCCTCGCGGTCGGACTCTGGAAACACCATATATTTT. Translating gives CASRSDSGNTIYF.

The rearrangement uses TRBV30 and TRBJ2-2; TRBD2 matches 12 bases. Germline CDR1 is GTSNPN and CDR2 is SVGIG (reference sequence). CDR3 length equals 16 residues. The CDR3 loop is CAEKQASGRAAGELFF. The CDR3 DNA reads as TGTGCAGAAAAACAGGCTAGCGGGAGGGCAGCCGGGGAGCTGTTTTTT.

This clone came up a few times. The chain is built from TRBV28 and TRBJ2-7; D perhaps matches TRBD2 (6 bases). The length of the CDR3 is 15 residues. The germline gives CDR1 MDHEN, CDR2 SYDVKM. Deletions cut 7 bases from V and 7 bases from J, with 23 bases between. CDR3 region: CASTIRRGGVWEQYF. CDR3 in DNA: TGTGCCAGCACCATCCGGAGAGGCGGGGTTTGGGAGCAGTACTTC.

V and J are TRBV7-9 and TRBJ2-1, with 9 bases identical to TRBD2. The CDR3 has 15 amino acids. CDR1 is SEHNR and CDR2 is FQNEAQ in the germline V gene (reference sequence). V dropped 6 bases and J dropped 0; count of bases not matched to a gene: 3. CDR3 bases: TGTGCCAGCAGGGAGACTAGCGGCTCCTACAATGAGCAGTTCTTC. Translating gives CASRETSGSYNEQFF.

The rearrangement links TRBV7-9 to TRBJ2-1, with D perhaps matching TRBD2 (6 bases). The V gene lost 5 bases and the J gene lost 9 bases, with 8 bases spanning the gap. CDR1 and CDR2 (germline): SEHNR, FQNEAQ (reference sequence). The CDR3 covers 11 residues. The DNA for the CDR3 is TGTGCCAGCAGCCCCGGGAGTGAGCAGTTCTTC. Protein product: CASSPGSEQFF.

The rearrangement uses TRBV29-1 and TRBJ2-7; 7 nucleotides agree with TRBD2. CDR1 is SQVTM and CDR2 is ANQGSEA in the germline V gene. The CDR3 length is 13 residues. Trimming cost V 4 bases and J 5 bases; bases outside gene matches: 8. Here the CDR3 DNA reads TGCAGCGTTGGAGTGGGAGGGCTGGACGAGCAGTACTTC. It encodes CSVGVGGLDEQYF.

The V and J genes are TRBV11-2 and TRBJ2-7, with D possibly matching TRBD1 (6 bases). This CDR3 is 15 amino acids long. Germline V gene lookup returns CDR1 SGHAT and CDR2 FQNNGV. Between the trimmed V and J ends, which lost 4 bases and 2 bases, there was a span of 15 bases. The CDR3 protein is CASSSDGDTTYEQYF. CDR3 nucleotides: TGTGCCAGCAGCTCCGACGGGGACACGACCTACGAGCAGTACTTC.

This clone is a singleton in its sample. The rearrangement links TRBV30 to TRBJ2-4; D perhaps matches TRBD2 (5 bases). With 2 bases removed from V and 7 bases from J, the gap between germline ends came to 9 bases. The CDR3 covers 12 residues. CDR1 GTSNPN and CDR2 SVGIG come from the germline V gene (reference sequence). CDR3 residues: CAWSRTPNIQYF. CDR3 nucleotides: TGTGCCTGGAGTAGGACTCCTAACATTCAGTACTTC.

The chain recombines TRBV18 with TRBJ2-1; 7 positions match TRBD2. The CDR3 has 16 amino acids. The V segment lost 0 bases and the J segment 5 bases; nucleotides outside the gene matches: 7. From germline, CDR1 is KGHSH and CDR2 LQKENI. The CDR3 protein is CASSPPGREFDNEQFF. The CDR3 region has the DNA TGTGCCAGCTCACCACCGGGGCGGGAGTTTGACAATGAGCAGTTCTTC.

The V gene is TRBV7-9, the J gene TRBJ2-1, with 7 bases lining up with TRBD2. The V segment lost 5 bases and the J segment 7 bases; nucleotides outside the gene matches: 2. The CDR3 length is 12 residues. CDR1 is SEHNR and CDR2 is FQNEAQ in the germline V gene (reference sequence). In nucleotides, the CDR3 is TGTGCCAGCAGCCCCGGGGGGAATGAGCAGTTCTTC. Translating gives CASSPGGNEQFF. The full variable domain, with the rest looked up from reference TRBV7-9 and TRBJ2-1, is DTGVSQNPRHKITKRGQNVTFRCDPISEHNRLYWYRQTLGQGPEFLTYFQNEAQLEKSRLLSDRFSAERPKGSFSTLEIQRTEQGDSAMYLCASSPGGNEQFFGPGTRLTVL.

The chain combines TRBV15 with TRBJ2-7; maybe TRBD1 (6 bases). Trimming left V 4 bases short and J 7 bases short, with 17 bases between. The CDR3 runs 14 residues. CDR1 is LNHNV, CDR2 YYDKDF, per germline (reference sequence). This CDR3 reads CATSIPTEQGEQYF. Written as DNA, the CDR3 is TGTGCCACCAGCATCCCGACGGAGCAGGGGGAGCAGTACTTC.

This chain links TRBV19 with TRBJ2-2; D unclear. Germline V gene data show CDR1 as LNHDA and CDR2 as SQIVND (reference sequence). The V end lost 5 bases, the J end lost 6 bases, and 16 bases lay between the germline ends. The CDR3 runs to 15 residues. CDR3 sequence reads: CASSSFGQRSGELFF. The CDR3 DNA sequence: TGTGCCAGTAGTTCTTTCGGCCAGCGATCCGGGGAGCTGTTTTTT. Combining the CDR3 with reference TRBV19 and TRBJ2-2 gives the whole variable domain DGGITQSPKYLFRKEGQNVTLSCEQNLNHDAMYWYRQDPGQGLRLIYYSQIVNDFQKGDIAEGYSVSREKKESFPLTVTSAQKNPTAFYLCASSSFGQRSGELFFGEGSRLTVL.

The chain links TRBV5-1 to TRBJ2-7; TRBD1 matches 9 bases. CDR3 length: 14 residues. Germline V gene sequence: CDR1 SGHRS, CDR2 YFSETQ. Trimming removed 6 bases from V and 5 bases from J; junction bases left unmatched: 9. The chain's CDR3 is CASNPGQGSNEQYF. The CDR3, as DNA: TGCGCCAGCAACCCGGGACAGGGATCCAACGAGCAGTACTTC.

The chain employs TRBV28 and TRBJ1-4; TRBD1 matches at 9 bases. Germline V gives CDR1 MDHEN, CDR2 SYDVKM. CDR3 length: 15 amino acids. V lost 6 bases, J lost 0 bases, and 2 bases stayed unmatched. Here the CDR3 reads CASSRDRATNEKLFF. Written as DNA, the CDR3 is TGTGCCAGCAGCCGGGACAGGGCAACTAATGAAAAACTGTTTTTT. The full variable domain, in which reference TRBV28 and TRBJ1-4 provide the parts outside the CDR3, is DVKVTQSSRYLVKRTGEKVFLECVQDMDHENMFWYRQDPGLGLRLIYFSYDVKMKEKGDIPEGYSVSREKKERFSLILESASTNQTSMYLCASSRDRATNEKLFFGSGTQLSVL.

This clone has just a few counts. The V call is TRBV2, the J call TRBJ1-5; tentatively, D is TRBD1 (5 bases). Trimming stripped 5 bases from V and 1 base from J, with 9 bases between. Germline V gene sequence: CDR1 SNHLY, CDR2 FYNNEI. The CDR3 extends over 14 amino acids. CDR3: CASSIQESNQPQHF. The CDR3 nucleotides are TGTGCCAGCAGTATACAGGAGAGCAATCAGCCCCAGCATTTT.

The chain joins TRBV5-1 to TRBJ1-2; 7 nucleotides agree with TRBD1. Per germline, CDR1 SGHRS and CDR2 YFSETQ. The CDR3 covers 14 residues. The V and J ends lost 4 bases and 2 bases, in that order; junction bases with no gene match: 5. CDR3 in DNA: TGCGCCAGCAGCCCGTCGACAGGGAACTATGGCTACACCTTC. Translating gives CASSPSTGNYGYTF.

The chain recombines TRBV5-6 with TRBJ2-1, with D possibly TRBD1 on 6 matching bases. This CDR3 is built from 12 residues. V dropped 4 bases and J dropped 8 bases, with 10 bases sitting between them. The germline V gene encodes CDR1 SGHDT and CDR2 YYEEEE. CDR3 sequence: CASSEGVHEQFF. The CDR3 nucleotides read TGTGCCAGCAGCGAGGGGGTCCATGAGCAGTTCTTC.

The J gene is TRBJ2-1, the V gene TRBV27; D gene unclear. CDR1 is MNHEY, CDR2 SMNVEV, per germline (reference sequence). Trimming cost V 8 bases and J 5 bases, with 19 bases left between them. This CDR3 has 15 residues. The CDR3 DNA reads TGTGCCAGCGCCAACTTCTTTGGTGGGCACAATGAGCAGTTCTTC. It yields the protein CASANFFGGHNEQFF.

The gene calls are TRBV5-6 and TRBJ2-1, with 12 positions matching TRBD2. This CDR3 is built from 18 residues. The germline V gene has CDR1 SGHDT and CDR2 YYEEEE. V lost 2 bases and J lost 8; bases outside the gene matches: 14. The DNA of the CDR3 is TGTGCCAGCAGCTTCCCCAACTACCTAGCGGGAGGGCCTGATGAGCAGTTCTTC. It specifies CASSFPNYLAGGPDEQFF.

The rearrangement joins TRBV19 to TRBJ2-7; TRBD1 matches at 8 bases. V lost 6 bases and J lost 4; bases outside the gene matches: 8. This CDR3 spans 14 amino acids. CDR1 and CDR2 from the germline V gene are LNHDA and SQIVND (reference sequence). CDR3 protein: CASRPRDRTYEQYF. The DNA of the CDR3 is TGTGCCAGTAGGCCCCGGGACAGGACTTACGAGCAGTACTTC.

The chain uses TRBV2 and TRBJ1-1; the match to TRBD1 covers 9 bases. Looked up from germline, CDR1 is SNHLY and CDR2 is FYNNEI. The CDR3 length is 15 residues. The V segment lost 6 bases and the J segment 1 base; nucleotides outside the gene matches: 6. Here the CDR3 DNA reads TGTGCCAGCAGCCCTCAGGACAGGGGGAACACTGAAGCTTTCTTT. This translates into CASSPQDRGNTEAFF. Full variable domain (missing parts from reference TRBV2 and TRBJ1-1): EPEVTQTPSHQVTQMGQEVILRCVPISNHLYFYWYRQILGQKVEFLVSFYNNEISEKSEIFDDQFSVERPDGSNFTLKIRSTKLEDSAMYFCASSPQDRGNTEAFFGQGTRLTVV.

V and J are TRBV7-3 and TRBJ1-3, with 10 bases identical to TRBD1. The CDR3 has 16 amino acids. In germline, CDR1 is SGHTA, CDR2 FQGTGA. J lost 2 bases, V lost 4 bases, and 5 bases had no gene match. The CDR3 spells CASSSGQGKAGNTIYF. The CDR3 DNA sequence: TGTGCCAGCAGCTCGGGACAGGGGAAAGCTGGAAACACCATATATTTT.

This chain uses TRBV6-6 with TRBJ1-6; 10 positions agree with TRBD1. Germline lookup yields CDR1 MNHNY and CDR2 SVGAGI (reference sequence). V was pared by 5 bases and J by 6 bases, with 13 bases of the junction left unmatched. The CDR3 has 18 amino acids. CDR3 sequence reads: CASSQMGGRTGGNSPLHF. The CDR3 DNA reads TGTGCCAGCAGTCAAATGGGGGGTAGGACAGGGGGTAATTCACCCCTCCACTTT.

The chain uses TRBV6-5 and TRBJ1-3; D gene uncertain. The CDR3 spans 15 residues. The V end was cut by 7 bases, the J end by 4 bases, with 17 bases between. Germline assignment: CDR1 MNHEY and CDR2 SVGAGI. CDR3 sequence (DNA): TGTGCCAGCACCCGGACCTCGGGAGGAGGAAACACCATATATTTT. The encoded protein is CASTRTSGGGNTIYF.

V gene TRBV7-8 combines with J gene TRBJ2-7, with 11 bases lining up with TRBD2. The CDR3 loop spans 18 amino acids. V lost 1 base, J lost 6 bases, and 14 bases stayed unmatched. Looked up from germline, CDR1 is SGHVS and CDR2 is FQNEAQ. The CDR3 protein is CASSLDAGRLAGGSEQYF. As DNA, the CDR3 is TGTGCCAGCAGCTTAGACGCGGGACGCTTAGCGGGAGGGTCCGAGCAGTACTTC. Full variable domain (remainder filled in from reference TRBV7-8 and TRBJ2-7): GAGVSQSPRYKVAKRGQDVALRCDPISGHVSLFWYQQALGQGPEFLTYFQNEAQLDKSGLPSDRFFAERPEGSVSTLKIQRTQQEDSAVYLCASSLDAGRLAGGSEQYFGPGTRLTVT.

The V and J genes are TRBV28 and TRBJ1-5; D is possibly TRBD1 (5 bases). Trimming took off 5 bases at V and 1 base at J, with 12 bases between the two ends. From germline, CDR1 is MDHEN and CDR2 SYDVKM. The CDR3 is 15 residues long. This CDR3 reads CASSVPGGSNQPQHF. The CDR3 DNA reads as TGTGCCAGCAGTGTACCGGGGGGAAGCAATCAGCCCCAGCATTTT.